This TCR beta chain comes out of a study of shared clonotypes between healthy human individuals. Whole-study findings and limits: The diversity represented, both genetic and in exposure history, was limited by few donors. The four-donor shared clonotypes exceeded non-shared clonotypes in generation probability, with non-shared ones scoring lower.

Comment on this clone: The antigen is undetermined.

Naive-designated CD8 cells lacked CD45RO, were positively enriched for CCR7, and omitted terminally differentiated effector memory CD45RA+ cells. V lost 2 bases and J lost 4; bases outside the gene matches: 5. The CDR3 loop spans 15 amino acids. Germline V gene sequence: CDR1 MNHEY, CDR2 SVGAGI. The table came from immunoSEQ multiplex PCR; TCRdb's copy has only in-frame clones and leaves some out. The sample carries over 800,000 clones, around 93% recorded once. This rearrangement joins TRBV6-5 to TRBJ1-5, with TRBD1 matching over 7 bases. Sequencing used naive CD8+ T cells sorted from blood. The TCR comes from a man aged 25 to 40 in good health. CDR3 sequence (DNA): TGTGCCAGCAGTTACGACGCAGGGGGAAATCAGCCCCAGCATTTT. The encoded protein is CASSYDAGGNQPQHF.